Described below is a single T cell receptor beta chain sequence and its context. Its cognate antigen has yet to be identified. No much larger clone exists at a distance of one base, and base qualities are not known. The data are from a study of blood T cell repertoires in COVID-19 (dated by TCRdb to about 2020). Study-level background: The collaborator samples originated in the United States, Italy and Spain and spanned the acute and convalescent phases of COVID-19. The sample metadata nearly always contained a de-identified subject ID, COVID-19 status, age in years and sex. A freely available public database, intended as a resource for researchers studying the immune response to SARS-CoV-2, is where the repertoires were released. Where available, HLA class I and class II types were obtained from metadata supplied by the sample provider rather than from assay-based typing. The samples were drawn from the first 160 participants of the ongoing ImmuneRACE study and from 950 to 1,500 subjects provided by 6 global collaborators. The prospective study material was composed of cDNA or gDNA derived from T cells, B-cell-depleted T cells, or PBMCs. Deeply sampled blood TCRbeta repertoires from subjects exposed to, actively infected with, or recovered from COVID-19 were included in the dataset. Summary of the overall study and its limitations: The quantity of clinical and demographic metadata differed by source and by participant and was supplied without curation.

TCRbeta CDR3 regions were amplified from genomic DNA using the immunoSEQ Assay, a bias-controlled multiplex PCR. The study's processing was this. Within the assay, amplification of reference gene primers was used to estimate how many nucleated cells each sample contained. To quantify the absolute abundance of each unique TCRbeta CDR3 rearrangement, sequence reads were collapsed and filtered. Productive Simpson clonality was computed per sample as the square root of Simpson's diversity index over productive rearrangements. TCRdb limited this immuneACCESS table to in-frame rearrangements with V and J called. A share of clones is missing; checked studies link under half to unresolved V genes, and the rest is unexplained. V and J calls and clone size are given by that table; D and trimming were obtained from the DNA. The sample table lists 35,000 to 45,000 clones, about 80% of them with a count of one. The top ten clones comprise over 13% of the sample.

Each collaborating institution followed its own protocols to collect whole blood in K2EDTA tubes. Collaborator samples were shipped for TCRbeta analysis as frozen whole blood, isolated PBMCs, or DNA extracted from either sample type. Sequencing used peripheral blood. This receptor was identified in a human donor in a cohort sampled during active COVID-19.

This receptor carries the CDR3 CASSLGARGNEQFF. The sequenced DNA: TGTGCCAGCAGCTTGGGTGCCCGAGGCAATGAGCAGTTCTTC. The V gene is TRBV5-4 and the J gene is TRBJ2-1; the D gene is unclear. The CDR3 spans 14 residues, from the cysteine through the phenylalanine. The entry retains the CDR3 DNA only, 42 bases that are in frame from base 1. V loses 0 bases, J loses 6 bases, and the germline ends lie 10 bases apart. CDR1 is given as SGHNT and CDR2 as YYREEE, both from the germline V gene (reference sequence). Joined to the reference TRBV5-4 and TRBJ2-1 proteins, this CDR3 gives the full variable domain: ETGVTQSPTHLIKTRGQQVTLRCSSQSGHNTVSWYQQALGQGPQFIFQYYREEENGRGNFPPRFSGLQFPNYSSELNVNALELDDSALYLCASSLGARGNEQFFGPGTRLTVL.